This T cell receptor beta chain was observed in a study of T-cell memory formation after mild COVID-19. The wider study: Clusters were largely donor specific. Study results and caveats: Shrinking CD4+ clones were chiefly CM and EM; CD8+ ones were chiefly EMRA. Later expanders leaned CD4+, whereas clones that contracted between day 15 and 85 were balanced CD4/CD8.

This clonotype was counted many times. No antigen is known for it. The CDR3 has 12 residues. V dropped 3 bases and J dropped 5 bases, with 7 bases sitting between them. Amplification by 5'RACE using constant-segment primers produced TCR alpha and TCR beta cDNA libraries that carried sample barcodes and UMIs. Via MiXCR, TCRdb re-called the 5' RACE reads, giving one row per CDR3 protein. The table lists about 560,000 distinct CDR3 sequences, about 20% of them singletons, with about 8.7% in the top ten. V gene TRBV12-3 or TRBV12-4 combines with J gene TRBJ2-5, with no clear D. Material: PBMCs or a T cell subset sorted from them (not recorded which). The source of this sequence is an adult woman who had mild COVID-19 (a few samples of this study predate the infection). Cell type and time point are not known. The CDR3 region has the DNA TGTGCCAGCAGTTTGCTGCGGGAGACCCAGTACTTC. It is translated as CASSLLRETQYF.